These 20 T cell receptor beta chains came from one sample sequenced in a study of cytomegalovirus exposure and HLA in healthy donors (dated by TCRdb to 2016 to 2017). The library was generated by the immunoSEQ multiplex PCR assay. A mixture of 60 forward primers for TCR Vbeta segments and 13 reverse primers for TCR Jbeta segments was used in the multiplex PCR. In its TCRdb copy, this immuneACCESS table keeps in-frame sequences only and misses some clones. Where compared with another copy, unresolved V genes explain less than half of these, and the others have no known cause. Across this sample there are 230,000 or so clones, with about nine tenths seen only once. About 1.5% of the sample rests with the top ten. The sample comprised PBMCs. All receptors come from a girl between 2 and 10 years old in good health and CMV-seronegative.

The chain joins TRBV5-4 to TRBJ2-3; 7 bases align to TRBD1. CDR3 size: 15 residues. Germline assignment: CDR1 SGHNT and CDR2 YYREEE (reference sequence). V shed 4 bases and J 3 bases; nucleotides not matched to a gene: 8. As DNA, the CDR3 is TGTGCCAGCAGCGTAGGACCGGGACAGACAGATACGCAGTATTTT. Its translation is CASSVGPGQTDTQYF.

This rearrangement joins TRBV6-5 to TRBJ1-5; D uncertain. CDR3 length: 13 residues. In germline, CDR1 is MNHEY, CDR2 SVGAGI. Between the trimmed V and J ends, which lost 2 bases and 5 bases, there was a span of 7 bases. CDR3 nucleotide sequence: TGTGCCAGCAGTTACCGCGCCGATCAGCCCCAGCATTTT. It specifies CASSYRADQPQHF.

The rearrangement links TRBV7-9 to TRBJ1-1, with 8 nucleotides matching TRBD1. Germline CDR1 and CDR2: SEHNR and FQNEAQ (reference sequence). V was pared by 5 bases and J by 5 bases, with 10 bases of the junction left unmatched. The CDR3 has 15 amino acids. The CDR3 DNA follows: TGTGCCAGCAGCACGGACAGGGCGATTCAGACTGAAGCTTTCTTT. Translating gives CASSTDRAIQTEAFF.

The chain employs TRBV4-1 and TRBJ1-2, with 8 bases identical to TRBD1. CDR1 is MGHRA and CDR2 is YSYEKL in the germline V gene. This CDR3 region has 16 residues. Germline trimming cut 2 bases from V and 4 bases from J; bases unmatched to any gene: 9. CDR3 protein: CASSQLGQGIGYGYTF. CDR3 sequence (DNA): TGCGCCAGCAGCCAACTAGGACAGGGCATAGGCTATGGCTACACCTTC.

This chain uses TRBV11-2 with TRBJ2-2; D perhaps matches TRBD1 (5 bases). The CDR3 has 14 residues. Per germline, CDR1 SGHAT and CDR2 FQNNGV. V was pared by 3 bases and J by 2 bases, with 7 bases between. This CDR3 is CASSLTDNTGELFF. Written as DNA, the CDR3 is TGTGCCAGCAGCTTGACAGACAACACCGGGGAGCTGTTTTTT.

The chain links TRBV6-5 to TRBJ2-1; D is undetermined. CDR3 length: 15 residues. V lost 0 bases and J lost 2, with 8 bases in between. Germline assignment: CDR1 MNHEY and CDR2 SVGAGI. The CDR3 DNA sequence: TGTGCCAGCAGTTACTCACCACCAGCCTACAATGAGCAGTTCTTC. This codes for CASSYSPPAYNEQFF.

The rearrangement joins TRBV4-1 to TRBJ1-5, with D unresolved. CDR1 is MGHRA, CDR2 YSYEKL, per germline. There are 16 residues in the CDR3. Deletions cut 0 bases from V and 5 bases from J, with 14 bases between. The CDR3 spells CASSQEEQQKDQPQHF. The CDR3 nucleotides are TGCGCCAGCAGCCAAGAAGAACAGCAAAAAGATCAGCCCCAGCATTTT.

This chain links TRBV11-2 with TRBJ2-7; 8 bases are a match to TRBD1. The CDR3 covers 14 residues. J lost 2 bases, V lost 7 bases, and 7 bases had no gene match. CDR1 is SGHAT and CDR2 is FQNNGV in the germline V gene. The DNA for the CDR3 is TGTGCCAGCACCCCCCGGGACAGGCCCTACGAGCAGTACTTC. Protein product: CASTPRDRPYEQYF.

The sample holds one count of this clone. The chain recombines TRBV5-1 with TRBJ2-7, with 8 bases that match TRBD2. After removal of 3 bases from V and 2 bases from J, the junction contained 1 base not matched to a gene. CDR1 and CDR2 (germline): SGHRS, YFSETQ. The CDR3 sequence is 13 residues long. CDR3 sequence reads: CASSSGLAYEQYF. Here the CDR3 DNA reads TGCGCCAGCAGCTCGGGACTAGCCTACGAGCAGTACTTC.

This clone showed up just once. The V gene is TRBV6-5, the J gene TRBJ2-2, with D uncertain. CDR1 and CDR2 from the germline V gene are MNHEY and SVGAGI. The CDR3 has 13 residues. The V end was cut by 4 bases, the J end by 3 bases, with 6 bases between. CDR3 in amino acids: CASSSLYTGELFF. For the CDR3, the DNA is TGTGCCAGCAGTTCCCTATACACCGGGGAGCTGTTTTTT.

This clone was observed once. V usage is TRBV7-9 and J usage is TRBJ1-5, with TRBD1 matching over 7 bases. The junction had 10 bases not matched to a gene; V was cut back by 5 bases and J by 6 bases. The CDR3 totals 15 residues. In germline, CDR1 is SEHNR, CDR2 FQNEAQ (reference sequence). The CDR3 reads CASSNRDSGSQPQHF. CDR3 in DNA: TGTGCCAGCAGCAACCGGGACAGTGGGAGTCAGCCCCAGCATTTT.

V usage is TRBV28 and J usage is TRBJ2-1; possible D gene TRBD1, 6 bases. The germline V gene has CDR1 MDHEN and CDR2 SYDVKM. Trimming left V 5 bases short and J 2 bases short, with 19 bases between. There are 17 residues in the CDR3. Here the CDR3 reads CASSHPTDDRTYNEQFF. DNA for the CDR3: TGTGCCAGCAGTCATCCGACCGATGACAGGACCTACAATGAGCAGTTCTTC.

The chain couples TRBV5-6 to TRBJ1-6; TRBD1 is a possible D gene (5 bases). Trimming removed 2 bases from V and 7 bases from J, with 13 bases in between. The CDR3 length is 15 residues. Per the germline V gene, CDR1 is SGHDT and CDR2 is YYEEEE. In DNA form, the CDR3 reads TGTGCCAGCAGCTTCGGGGGGGGTCCGAATTCACCCCTCCACTTT. It translates to CASSFGGGPNSPLHF.

The rearrangement joins TRBV5-5 to TRBJ1-1; 9 nucleotides align to TRBD1. This CDR3 contains 16 residues. Germline loops: CDR1 SGHKS, CDR2 YYEKEE (reference sequence). Trimming removed 4 bases from V and 0 bases from J; junction bases left unmatched: 7. The CDR3 DNA reads as TGTGCCAGCAGCGTACAGGGGGCAGCCATGAACACTGAAGCTTTCTTT. This sequence encodes CASSVQGAAMNTEAFF.

This rearrangement joins TRBV7-9 to TRBJ2-7, with TRBD2 matching over 7 bases. This CDR3 comprises 16 residues. Looked up from germline, CDR1 is SEHNR and CDR2 is FQNEAQ (reference sequence). V shed 1 base, J shed 0 bases, and the junction held 6 bases outside the gene matches. The CDR3 region is CASSLVRGGSSYEQYF. CDR3 sequence (DNA): TGTGCCAGCAGCTTAGTCCGGGGCGGGAGCTCCTACGAGCAGTACTTC.

V gene TRBV6-5 combines with J gene TRBJ2-7; 8 bases are shared with TRBD1. After removal of 7 bases from V and 2 bases from J, the junction contained 7 bases not matched to a gene. Germline lookup yields CDR1 MNHEY and CDR2 SVGAGI. The CDR3 covers 14 residues. The CDR3 sequence is CASTSQGQAYEQYF. As DNA, the CDR3 is TGTGCCAGCACCTCCCAGGGACAGGCCTACGAGCAGTACTTC.

The chain combines TRBV10-3 with TRBJ2-1; 8 nucleotides agree with TRBD1. Germline trimming cut 11 bases from V and 0 bases from J; bases unmatched to any gene: 3. Germline CDR1 ENHRY, CDR2 SYGVKD. This CDR3 comprises 13 residues. The CDR3 region is CASTGGSYNEQFF. In DNA, the CDR3 is TGTGCCTCCACAGGGGGCTCCTACAATGAGCAGTTCTTC.

In the case of this clone: Other DNA variants within this sample encode the same CDR3. The genes are TRBV5-1 and TRBJ1-2; 12 bases align to TRBD1. CDR1 is SGHRS and CDR2 is YFSETQ in the germline V gene. The CDR3 sequence is 14 residues long. J lost 6 bases, V lost 4 bases, and 4 bases had no gene match. CDR3 sequence: CASSLGTGGDGYTF. CDR3 in DNA: TGCGCCAGCAGCCTCGGGACAGGGGGCGATGGCTACACCTTC.

The chain is built from TRBV5-4 and TRBJ2-5, with D possibly being TRBD2 (5 bases). The J call may not be correct, given that the DNA end is closer to TRBJ2-7. Germline V gene lookup returns CDR1 SGHNT and CDR2 YYREEE (reference sequence). This CDR3 is 12 amino acids long. The CDR3 here is CASSPTGYEQYF. Written as DNA, the CDR3 is TGTGCCAGCAGCCCAACGGGGTACGAGCAGTACTTC.

This sequence joins TRBV27 and TRBJ1-1; D remains unclear. Deletions cut 3 bases from V and 0 bases from J, with 5 bases between. This CDR3 has 13 residues. From germline, CDR1 is MNHEY and CDR2 SMNVEV (reference sequence). The CDR3 reads CASSLRMNTEAFF. The CDR3 DNA follows: TGTGCCAGCAGTTTGCGGATGAACACTGAAGCTTTCTTT.